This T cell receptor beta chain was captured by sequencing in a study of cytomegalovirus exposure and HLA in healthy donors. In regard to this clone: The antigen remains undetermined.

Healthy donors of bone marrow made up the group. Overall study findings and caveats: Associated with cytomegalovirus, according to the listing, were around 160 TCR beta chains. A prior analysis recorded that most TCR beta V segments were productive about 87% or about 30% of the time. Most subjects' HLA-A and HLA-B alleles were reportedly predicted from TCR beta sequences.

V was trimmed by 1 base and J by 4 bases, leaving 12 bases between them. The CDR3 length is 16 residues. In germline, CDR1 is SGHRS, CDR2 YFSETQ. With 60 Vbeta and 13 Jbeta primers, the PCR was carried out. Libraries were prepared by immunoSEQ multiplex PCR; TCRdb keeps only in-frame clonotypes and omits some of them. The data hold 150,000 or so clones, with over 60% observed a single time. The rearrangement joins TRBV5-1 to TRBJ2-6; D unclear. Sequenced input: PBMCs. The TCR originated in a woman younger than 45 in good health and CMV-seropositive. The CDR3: CASSLNQVQGANVLTF. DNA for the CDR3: TGCGCCAGCAGCTTGAACCAGGTACAAGGGGCCAACGTCCTGACTTTC.